The clone carrying this T cell receptor (beta chain) was observed a handful of times. Its matching antigen is unknown. The data originate from a study of response to subunit inactivated influenza vaccine. Whole-study findings and limits: Authors suggested seasonal influenza vaccinations each recruit few new T cells.

MiXCR was run by TCRdb on the RT-PCR reads, yielding one entry per CDR3 protein. The table includes around 190,000 distinct CDR3 sequences, roughly an eighth detected once. Trimming took 1 base from V and 4 from J, leaving 7 bases between them. This CDR3 spans 13 amino acids. The germline V gene has CDR1 SGDLS and CDR2 YYNGEE. Specimen: CD8+ T cells sorted from PBMCs, collected around 5 days after vaccination. The V and J genes are TRBV9 and TRBJ2-3, with no clear D. The TCR originated in a man aged 45-65 years who received an inactivated influenza vaccine. In nucleotides, the CDR3 is TGTGCCAGCAGCGTAATGAGCGCAGATACGCAGTATTTT. Translated, it gives CASSVMSADTQYF. The whole variable domain, remainder taken from reference TRBV9 and TRBJ2-3, is DSGVTQTPKHLITATGQRVTLRCSPRSGDLSVYWYQQSLDQGLQFLIQYYNGEERAKGNILERFSAQQFPDLHSELNLSSLELGDSALYFCASSVMSADTQYFGPGTRLTVL.